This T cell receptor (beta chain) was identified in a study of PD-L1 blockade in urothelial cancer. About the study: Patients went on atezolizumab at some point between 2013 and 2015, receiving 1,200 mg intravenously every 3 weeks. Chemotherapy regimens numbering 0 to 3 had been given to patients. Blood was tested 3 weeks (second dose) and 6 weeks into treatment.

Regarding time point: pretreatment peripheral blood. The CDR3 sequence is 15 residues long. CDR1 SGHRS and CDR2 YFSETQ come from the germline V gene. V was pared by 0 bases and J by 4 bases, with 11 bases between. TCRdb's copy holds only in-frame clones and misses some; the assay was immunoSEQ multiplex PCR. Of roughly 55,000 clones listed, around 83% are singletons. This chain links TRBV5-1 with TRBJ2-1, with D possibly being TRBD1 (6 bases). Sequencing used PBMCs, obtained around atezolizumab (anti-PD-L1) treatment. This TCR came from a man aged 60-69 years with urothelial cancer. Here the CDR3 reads CASSLAQGAYNEQFF. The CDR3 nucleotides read TGCGCCAGCAGCTTGGCACAGGGTGCTTACAATGAGCAGTTCTTC.